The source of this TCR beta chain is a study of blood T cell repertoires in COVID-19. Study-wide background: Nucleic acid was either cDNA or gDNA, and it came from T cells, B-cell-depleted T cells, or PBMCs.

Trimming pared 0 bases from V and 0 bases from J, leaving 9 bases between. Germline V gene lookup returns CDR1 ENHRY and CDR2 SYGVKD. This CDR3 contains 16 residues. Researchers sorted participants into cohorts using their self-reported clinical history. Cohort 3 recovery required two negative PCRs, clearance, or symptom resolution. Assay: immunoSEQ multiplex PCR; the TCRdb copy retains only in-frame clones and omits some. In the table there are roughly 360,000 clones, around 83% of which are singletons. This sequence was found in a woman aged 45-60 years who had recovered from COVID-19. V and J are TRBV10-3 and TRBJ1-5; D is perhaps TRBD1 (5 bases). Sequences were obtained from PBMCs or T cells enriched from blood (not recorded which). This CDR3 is CAISESGGNSNQPQHF. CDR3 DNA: TGTGCCATCAGTGAGTCTGGGGGGAATAGCAATCAGCCCCAGCATTTT.